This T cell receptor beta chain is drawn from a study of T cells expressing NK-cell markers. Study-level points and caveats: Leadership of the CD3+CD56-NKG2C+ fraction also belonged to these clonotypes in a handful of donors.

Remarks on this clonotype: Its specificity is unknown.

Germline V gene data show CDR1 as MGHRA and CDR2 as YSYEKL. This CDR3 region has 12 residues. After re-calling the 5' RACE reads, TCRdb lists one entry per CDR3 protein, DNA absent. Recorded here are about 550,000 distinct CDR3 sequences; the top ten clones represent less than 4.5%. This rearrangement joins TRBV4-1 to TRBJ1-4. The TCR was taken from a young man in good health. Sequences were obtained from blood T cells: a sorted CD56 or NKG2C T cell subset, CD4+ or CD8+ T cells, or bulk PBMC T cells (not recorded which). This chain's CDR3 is CASSQALEKLFF.